These 10 T cell receptor beta chains came from one sample sequenced in a study of cytomegalovirus exposure and HLA in healthy donors. A multiplex PCR was run with 60 Vbeta primers and 13 Jbeta primers. The assay was immunoSEQ multiplex PCR, and TCRdb's table has in-frame clones only and misses some. In the table there are roughly 110,000 clones, 82% of which are singletons. Sequencing was performed on PBMCs. The receptor set was obtained from a man aged 25 to 45 in good health and CMV-seropositive.

V and J are TRBV15 and TRBJ1-4; D perhaps matches TRBD1 (6 bases). The CDR3 consists of 16 residues. The germline V gene has CDR1 LNHNV and CDR2 YYDKDF (reference sequence). Deletions cut 0 bases from V and 3 bases from J, with 11 bases between. CDR3 nucleotide sequence: TGTGCCACCAGCAGAGATCCAGGGGTTTCTAATGAAAAACTGTTTTTT. Translation gives CATSRDPGVSNEKLFF.

The chain is built from TRBV9 and TRBJ1-2; D call uncertain. The length of the CDR3 is 15 residues. The germline CDR1 and CDR2 sequences are SGDLS and YYNGEE. Trimming took 0 bases from V and 1 from J, leaving 10 bases between them. CDR3 amino acids: CASSVGGFFNYGYTF. The CDR3 nucleotides are TGTGCCAGCAGCGTAGGTGGCTTCTTTAACTATGGCTACACCTTC. Based on the CDR3 plus reference TRBV9 and TRBJ1-2, the full variable domain is DSGVTQTPKHLITATGQRVTLRCSPRSGDLSVYWYQQSLDQGLQFLIQYYNGEERAKGNILERFSAQQFPDLHSELNLSSLELGDSALYFCASSVGGFFNYGYTFGSGTRLTVV.

DNA for the CDR3: TGTGCCAGCAGCTTAGCCCTAAACTCCTATGGCTACACCTTC. Translating gives CASSLALNSYGYTF. The V gene is TRBV7-2, the J gene TRBJ1-2; D is undetermined. Germline loops: CDR1 SGHTA, CDR2 FQGNSA. Trimming cost V 0 bases and J 4 bases, with 9 bases left between them. This CDR3 spans 14 amino acids.

The chain uses TRBV30 and TRBJ1-2, with 8 bases lining up with TRBD1. Germline V lookup: CDR1 GTSNPN, CDR2 SVGIG (reference sequence). J lost 3 bases, V lost 2 bases, and 11 bases had no gene match. CDR3 length: 16 residues. The CDR3 region is CAWSTRTGGDYYGYTF. The CDR3 coding sequence is TGTGCCTGGAGTACGAGAACAGGGGGGGATTACTATGGCTACACCTTC. The full variable domain, in which reference TRBV30 and TRBJ1-2 provide the parts outside the CDR3, is SQTIHQWPATLVQPVGSPLSLECTVEGTSNPNLYWYRQAAGRGLQLLFYSVGIGQISSEVPQNLSASRPQDRQFILSSKKLLLSDSGFYLCAWSTRTGGDYYGYTFGSGTRLTVV.

The CDR3 DNA is TGTGCCAGCTCACCAAGTCCCGACAGGGGTGAAAAACTGTTTTTT. This sequence encodes CASSPSPDRGEKLFF. The chain recombines TRBV18 with TRBJ1-4; TRBD1 agrees at 8 bases. J was trimmed by 7 bases and V by 2 bases; bases with no gene match: 6. The CDR3 spans 15 residues. Germline V lookup: CDR1 KGHSH, CDR2 LQKENI. Based on the CDR3 plus reference TRBV18 and TRBJ1-4, the full variable domain is NAGVMQNPRHLVRRRGQEARLRCSPMKGHSHVYWYRQLPEEGLKFMVYLQKENIIDESGMPKERFSAEFPKEGPSILRIQQVVRGDSAAYFCASSPSPDRGEKLFFGSGTQLSVL.

The chain is built from TRBV7-8 and TRBJ1-5, with TRBD1 as a possible D gene (5 bases). Trimming removed 1 base at V and 6 bases at J, with 13 bases between. CDR3 length: 15 residues. Per the germline V gene, CDR1 is SGHVS and CDR2 is FQNEAQ. The CDR3 loop reads CASSLGRVGGQPQHF. The CDR3 bases are TGTGCCAGCAGCTTAGGCAGGGTAGGCGGTCAGCCCCAGCATTTT.

The chain links TRBV11-2 to TRBJ2-1; TRBD2 is a possible D gene (5 bases). Trimming stripped 5 bases from V and 10 bases from J, with 15 bases between. Germline CDR1 SGHAT, CDR2 FQNNGV. CDR3 length: 13 amino acids. CDR3 residues: CASSPGRRIEQFF. In DNA, the CDR3 is TGTGCCAGCAGCCCCGGACGGAGGATAGAGCAGTTCTTC. Supplemented by reference TRBV11-2 and TRBJ2-1, the full variable domain reads EAGVAQSPRYKIIEKRQSVAFWCNPISGHATLYWYQQILGQGPKLLIQFQNNGVVDDSQLPKDRFSAERLKGVDSTLKIQPAKLEDSAVYLCASSPGRRIEQFFGPGTRLTVL.

J is TRBJ2-7 and V is TRBV9; 11 bases map to TRBD2. Unmatched junction bases numbered 5, after V lost 5 bases and J lost 7 bases. Germline loops: CDR1 SGDLS, CDR2 YYNGEE. The CDR3 has 13 amino acids. The CDR3 loop is CASRPSGGREQYF. CDR3 DNA: TGTGCCAGCAGGCCTAGCGGGGGGCGTGAGCAGTACTTC.

The chain has TRBV19 and TRBJ1-4; D perhaps matches TRBD1 (6 bases). This CDR3 region has 15 residues. Germline-derived CDR1 and CDR2 are LNHDA and SQIVND (reference sequence). Trimming removed 2 bases at V and 8 bases at J, with 15 bases between. The CDR3 sequence is CASSIRTEVREKLFF. CDR3 DNA sequence: TGTGCCAGTAGTATAAGGACAGAAGTGAGAGAAAAACTGTTTTTT.

V is TRBV7-8 and J is TRBJ1-5, with a weak D call TRBD1 (6 bases). The CDR3 spans 14 residues. Germline V lookup: CDR1 SGHVS, CDR2 FQNEAQ. Trimming shortened V by 6 bases and J by 7 bases, and 16 bases separated the two germline ends. CDR3 loop: CASSFRLGAQPQHF. CDR3 coding DNA: TGTGCCAGCAGTTTTCGTTTGGGGGCCCAGCCCCAGCATTTT.